A single sample gave rise to the 4 T cell receptor beta chains below, sequenced in a study of T cell responses to AZD1222 COVID-19 vaccine. The method was immunoSEQ multiplex PCR; TCRdb's version includes in-frame clones alone and lacks a portion of them. The sample shows around 100,000 clones, around 87% of them seen only once. The sequences come from peripheral blood, collected on day 0 of MenACWY control vaccination. The receptors were sampled from an adult in good health.

The V call is TRBV3-1 (or the pseudogene TRBV3-2), the J call TRBJ1-1; a weak D match, TRBD1 (5 bases). The CDR3 is 17 residues long. The V gene's germline CDR1 is LGHDT and CDR2 YNNKEL (reference sequence). Trimming took off 1 base at V and 6 bases at J, with 21 bases between the two ends. The DNA of the CDR3 is TGTGCCAGCAGCCAAGTAGGAGGCAGGGTAGATCATTCTGAAGCTTTCTTT. Translating gives CASSQVGGRVDHSEAFF.

This clone has just one count. This chain uses TRBV5-5 with TRBJ2-7, with 8 bases identical to TRBD1. V lost 5 bases and J lost 3; bases outside the gene matches: 10. The CDR3 has 15 amino acids. Germline CDR1 reads SGHKS; CDR2 reads YYEKEE (reference sequence). This chain's CDR3 is CASRLAGTGLYEQYF. The CDR3 region has the DNA TGTGCCAGCAGGCTCGCCGGGACAGGCCTCTACGAGCAGTACTTC.

The chain joins TRBV4-2 to TRBJ2-2; TRBD1 agrees at 8 bases. From germline, CDR1 is LGHNA and CDR2 YNFKEQ. The CDR3 totals 16 residues. With 3 bases clipped from V and 1 base from J, the junction kept 4 bases outside the gene matches. The CDR3 protein is CASSQEGTGNTGELFF. For the CDR3, the DNA is TGTGCCAGCAGCCAGGAAGGGACAGGGAACACCGGGGAGCTGTTTTTT.

The chain joins TRBV12-3 or TRBV12-4 to TRBJ1-3; no firm D call. This CDR3 is built from 11 residues. The germline V and J ends were trimmed by 4 bases and 6 bases, with 4 bases remaining between them. The CDR3 DNA follows: TGTGCCAGCAGTTCTATAAACACCATATATTTT. Residues: CASSSINTIYF.